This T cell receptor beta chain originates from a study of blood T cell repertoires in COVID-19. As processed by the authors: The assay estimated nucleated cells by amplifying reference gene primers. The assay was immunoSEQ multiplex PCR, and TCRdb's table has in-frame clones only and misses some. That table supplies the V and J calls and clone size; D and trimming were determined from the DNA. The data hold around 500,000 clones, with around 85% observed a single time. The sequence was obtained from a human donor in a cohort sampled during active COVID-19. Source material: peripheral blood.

CDR3 protein: CASSMGQGFGEQYF. The DNA of the CDR3 is TGTGCCAGCAGCATGGGACAGGGTTTTGGCGAGCAGTACTTC. The chain carries TRBV13 and TRBJ2-7, with 9 bases fitting TRBD1. After removal of 5 bases from V and 6 bases from J, the junction contained 8 bases not matched to a gene. Germline CDR1 reads PRHDT; CDR2 reads FYEKMQ (reference sequence). This CDR3 has 14 amino acids.